This TCR beta chain derives from a study of T cell repertoires in aging, cancer and after chemotherapy. Multiplex touch-down PCR with TRB-A/B primers amplified rearranged V-D-J TRB sequences. TCRdb ran MiXCR on the multiplex PCR reads and lists one entry per CDR3 protein. The sample carries around 1,200 distinct CDR3 sequences, less than 40% recorded once. This clonotype was counted a few times. Its matching antigen is unknown. Germline trimming cut 2 bases from V and 4 bases from J; bases unmatched to any gene: 4. The CDR3 is 15 amino acids. The template was genomic DNA from peripheral blood, not RNA. The study, taken as a whole, reports: Untreated cancer patients had significantly lower blood TCR diversity than age-matched healthy donors. No conclusions about immunological memory after chemotherapy can be drawn from the repertoire data.

The sequencing input was blood. The chain combines TRBV12-3 or TRBV12-4 with TRBJ2-2; 7 positions match TRBD1. This TCR was sampled from a human donor with a solid tumor. CDR3 in amino acids: CASSLRAGGTGELFF. The CDR3 coding sequence is TGTGCCAGCAGTTTAAGGGCAGGGGGCACCGGGGAGCTGTTTTTT.